The 32 T cell receptor beta chains below come from one sample, sequenced in a study of cytomegalovirus exposure and HLA in healthy donors. The PCR used 60 Vbeta and 13 Jbeta primers. Assay: immunoSEQ multiplex PCR; the TCRdb copy retains only in-frame clones and omits some. The table records approximately 180,000 clones, around 80% of them present only once. Sequencing was performed on PBMCs. Receptor source: a man aged 18 to 30 in good health and CMV-seronegative.

This clone was found a few times. The gene calls are TRBV10-3 and TRBJ1-5; TRBD1 is a possible D gene (5 bases). Germline CDR1 and CDR2: ENHRY and SYGVKD. V gave up 11 bases and J gave up 5 bases, with 13 bases separating them. The CDR3 loop spans 12 amino acids. CDR3 sequence reads: CAVPQGHQPQHF. CDR3 in DNA: TGTGCCGTCCCCCAGGGCCATCAGCCCCAGCATTTT.

The DNA of the CDR3 is TGTGCCAGCAGCCCCCGGGTAGCGGCCTACAATGAGCAGTTCTTC. Translated: CASSPRVAAYNEQFF. The rearrangement uses TRBV11-3 and TRBJ2-1; TRBD2 is a possible D gene (6 bases). Deletions cut 5 bases from V and 2 bases from J, with 13 bases between. Germline V CDR1 and CDR2: SGHNT, YENEEA. CDR3 length equals 15 residues.

In its sample, this clone was seen a few times. The chain carries TRBV4-1 and TRBJ1-4; 9 bases match TRBD1. CDR3 length: 15 residues. Germline-derived CDR1 and CDR2 are MGHRA and YSYEKL. J was trimmed by 6 bases and V by 3 bases; bases with no gene match: 5. The DNA of the CDR3 is TGCGCCAGCAGCCAGGGGGACAGGGAGTATGAAAAACTGTTTTTT. Protein sequence: CASSQGDREYEKLFF.

The chain couples TRBV4-2 to TRBJ2-5; D is perhaps TRBD1 (6 bases). This CDR3 region has 15 residues. The germline gives CDR1 LGHNA, CDR2 YNFKEQ. V gave up 0 bases and J gave up 5 bases, with 13 bases separating them. DNA of the CDR3: TGTGCCAGCAGCCAAGATGGGACAAGGCTTGAGACCCAGTACTTC. This codes for CASSQDGTRLETQYF.

V usage is TRBV6-5 and J usage is TRBJ1-2; D gene ambiguous. Germline CDR1 reads MNHEY; CDR2 reads SVGAGI. There are 14 residues in the CDR3. V lost 4 bases and J lost 8, with 17 bases in between. The DNA for the CDR3 is TGTGCCAGCAGTTTTGGTCAGGCGCTTCCCGGCTACACCTTC. Amino acid sequence: CASSFGQALPGYTF.

This rearrangement joins TRBV15 to TRBJ2-7, with D tentatively TRBD2 (5 bases). Germline V CDR1 and CDR2: LNHNV, YYDKDF (reference sequence). This CDR3 region has 17 residues. Trimming removed 3 bases at V and 0 bases at J, with 18 bases between. The DNA of the CDR3 is TGTGCCACCAGCAGGGGAAAGCTAGCCGATAGCTCCTACGAGCAGTACTTC. Translated: CATSRGKLADSSYEQYF.

The chain recombines TRBV2 with TRBJ2-5, with 14 bases matching TRBD2. The CDR3 extends over 15 amino acids. The V gene's germline CDR1 is SNHLY and CDR2 FYNNEI. Trimming removed 4 bases from V and 3 bases from J; junction bases left unmatched: 1. CDR3 loop: CASSGLAGGKETQYF. The CDR3 DNA is TGTGCCAGCAGTGGACTAGCGGGAGGGAAAGAGACCCAGTACTTC.

The chain recombines TRBV19 with TRBJ2-3; no clear D. The CDR3 spans 13 residues. Germline V gene sequence: CDR1 LNHDA, CDR2 SQIVND (reference sequence). The ends were cut back, 1 base at V and 0 bases at J, with 2 bases in the middle. The CDR3 DNA reads as TGTGCCAGTAGTATAGCTAGCACAGATACGCAGTATTTT. The encoded protein is CASSIASTDTQYF.

The chain carries TRBV10-3 and TRBJ2-3; no clear D. CDR1 and CDR2 from the germline V gene are ENHRY and SYGVKD. The germline V and J ends were trimmed by 0 bases and 7 bases, with 14 bases remaining between them. The CDR3 is made up of 15 amino acids. CDR3 coding DNA: TGTGCCATCAGTGAGTCGATTCGGGTGGAAAATACGCAGTATTTT. Protein sequence: CAISESIRVENTQYF.

The chain uses TRBV6-5 and TRBJ2-3; 7 bases fit TRBD1. The CDR3 is 15 residues long. Looked up from germline, CDR1 is MNHEY and CDR2 is SVGAGI. With 6 bases clipped from V and 2 bases from J, the junction kept 8 bases outside the gene matches. The CDR3 sequence: CASRLGQLHTDTQYF. As DNA, the CDR3 is TGTGCCAGCAGACTGGGACAGCTACACACAGATACGCAGTATTTT.

The rearrangement uses TRBV7-3 and TRBJ2-1; D gene ambiguous. The CDR3 spans 13 residues. CDR1 is SGHTA, CDR2 FQGTGA, per germline. V was cut by 6 bases and J by 8 bases, with 14 bases left in between. In nucleotides, the CDR3 is TGTGCCAGCAGGCCAGAAGGAGATTATGAGCAGTTCTTC. It encodes CASRPEGDYEQFF.

V usage is TRBV7-6 and J usage is TRBJ2-7; TRBD1 agrees at 9 bases. The junction had 5 bases not matched to a gene; V was cut back by 2 bases and J by 0 bases. This CDR3 has 16 amino acids. Looked up from germline, CDR1 is SGHVS and CDR2 is FNYEAQ. The CDR3 DNA sequence: TGTGCCAGCAGCTTAATACAGGGGGCCGCCTCCTACGAGCAGTACTTC. Encoded protein: CASSLIQGAASYEQYF.

The chain employs TRBV7-9 and TRBJ2-5; 11 bases are a match to TRBD1. The length of the CDR3 is 14 residues. The junction had 2 bases not matched to a gene; V was cut back by 5 bases and J by 3 bases. Looked up from germline, CDR1 is SEHNR and CDR2 is FQNEAQ (reference sequence). The CDR3 loop reads CASSRDRGEETQYF. CDR3 in DNA: TGTGCCAGCAGCCGGGACAGGGGGGAAGAGACCCAGTACTTC.

This clone was found a few times. The junction does not match germline at one end; this may be a read error. This chain links TRBV7-9 with TRBJ1-1; 7 nucleotides match TRBD1. The CDR3 runs to 12 residues. The germline gives CDR1 SEHNR, CDR2 FQNEAQ (reference sequence). The CDR3: CSSTTTGAEAFF. CDR3 in DNA: TGTTCCAGCACCACCACAGGGGCTGAAGCTTTCTTT.

In nucleotides, the CDR3 is TGCGCCAGCAGCCAGCCTTCCCGGGACAGTACGCAGTATTTT. Translating gives CASSQPSRDSTQYF. The rearrangement links TRBV4-1 to TRBJ2-3, with 7 positions matching TRBD1. CDR1 is MGHRA and CDR2 is YSYEKL in the germline V gene. This CDR3 has 14 amino acids. The V and J ends lost 3 bases and 8 bases, in that order; junction bases with no gene match: 8.

This clone was counted between two and nine times. The chain employs TRBV6-5 and TRBJ1-5, with no clear D. Germline values: CDR1 MNHEY, CDR2 SVGAGI. V was pared by 5 bases and J by 4 bases, with 9 bases between. The CDR3 runs 13 residues. Here the CDR3 DNA reads TGTGCCAGCAGTCAGGCTGAAAATCAGCCCCAGCATTTT. Its translation: CASSQAENQPQHF.

This chain connects TRBV7-2 to TRBJ2-2; TRBD2 matches 7 bases. The junction had 6 bases not matched to a gene; V was cut back by 3 bases and J by 5 bases. Germline values: CDR1 SGHTA, CDR2 FQGNSA. The length of the CDR3 is 15 residues. CDR3 nucleotides: TGTGCCAGCAGCTTTACGCGGGAGAGGACCGGGGAGCTGTTTTTT. It encodes CASSFTRERTGELFF. The full variable domain, with the rest looked up from reference TRBV7-2 and TRBJ2-2, is GAGVSQSPSNKVTEKGKDVELRCDPISGHTALYWYRQSLGQGLEFLIYFQGNSAPDKSGLPSDRFSAERTGGSVSTLTIQRTQQEDSAVYLCASSFTRERTGELFFGEGSRLTVL.

The chain links TRBV7-9 to TRBJ1-2; tentatively, D is TRBD1 (5 bases). Trimming stripped 6 bases from V and 4 bases from J, with 18 bases between. CDR1 SEHNR and CDR2 FQNEAQ come from the germline V gene (reference sequence). This CDR3 comprises 15 residues. The CDR3 spells CASRSGRDFFYGYTF. In DNA form, the CDR3 reads TGTGCCAGCAGGAGTGGACGGGACTTCTTCTATGGCTACACCTTC.

The rearrangement joins TRBV9 to TRBJ2-7, with 9 bases that match TRBD1. Germline CDR1 reads SGDLS; CDR2 reads YYNGEE. Germline trimming cut 0 bases from V and 0 bases from J; bases unmatched to any gene: 10. The CDR3 length is 18 residues. The CDR3, as DNA: TGTGCCAGCAGCGTAGAGATAGGGGGGACAGGGAGCTCCTACGAGCAGTACTTC. Amino acid sequence: CASSVEIGGTGSSYEQYF.

The rearrangement uses TRBV5-4 and TRBJ2-1, with a tentative D call TRBD2 (6 bases). CDR1 SGHNT and CDR2 YYREEE come from the germline V gene (reference sequence). Trimming removed 2 bases at V and 4 bases at J, with 10 bases between. CDR3 length equals 14 residues. DNA for the CDR3: TGTGCCAGCAGCTTTACCGGGGGTTACAATGAGCAGTTCTTC. It encodes CASSFTGGYNEQFF.

The rearrangement links TRBV4-3 to TRBJ1-1; TRBD1 agrees at 7 bases. The V gene end was trimmed by 4 bases and the J gene end by 1 base; junction bases not matched to a gene: 6. Per germline, CDR1 LGHNA and CDR2 YSLEER. The CDR3 covers 15 residues. The CDR3 protein is CASSPDRVRNTEAFF. In DNA, the CDR3 is TGCGCCAGCAGCCCAGACAGGGTGCGGAACACTGAAGCTTTCTTT.

The chain joins TRBV19 to TRBJ2-3; D gene ambiguous. V lost 5 bases, J lost 7 bases, and 13 bases lay in between. In germline, CDR1 is LNHDA, CDR2 SQIVND (reference sequence). The CDR3 contains 13 residues. CDR3 DNA: TGTGCCAGTAGTGTCGTGTTAGACTATACGCAGTATTTT. This translates into CASSVVLDYTQYF.

The J gene is TRBJ2-5, the V gene TRBV5-4; 9 nucleotides line up with TRBD2. Germline assignment: CDR1 SGHNT and CDR2 YYREEE (reference sequence). Trimming cost V 4 bases and J 4 bases; bases outside gene matches: 5. The CDR3 sequence is 14 residues long. The CDR3 bases are TGTGCCAGCAGCGCGGGGGGGCCTTTAGAGACCCAGTACTTC. It is translated as CASSAGGPLETQYF.

The CDR3 region is CASSAGRVNTEAFF. In DNA, the CDR3 is TGTGCCAGCAGCGCGGGAAGGGTGAACACTGAAGCTTTCTTT. The J gene is TRBJ1-1, the V gene TRBV11-3; D unresolved. This CDR3 is 14 amino acids long. V lost 5 bases, J lost 0 bases, and 10 bases lay in between. Germline V gene data show CDR1 as SGHNT and CDR2 as YENEEA.

The chain recombines TRBV6-5 with TRBJ1-2; D unclear. This CDR3 has 12 amino acids. Per the germline V gene, CDR1 is MNHEY and CDR2 is SVGAGI. V was cut by 5 bases and J by 0 bases, with 4 bases left in between. The CDR3 DNA reads as TGTGCCAGCAGTCAGACTAACTATGGCTACACCTTC. As protein: CASSQTNYGYTF.

In its sample, this clone was seen a few times. This chain links TRBV4-1 with TRBJ2-7; D is unclear. V was clipped by 1 base and J by 1 base, with 8 bases between them. The germline CDR1 and CDR2 sequences are MGHRA and YSYEKL. CDR3 length: 14 residues. The CDR3 spells CASSQGPQSYEQYF. The CDR3 DNA reads TGCGCCAGCAGCCAAGGTCCTCAGTCCTACGAGCAGTACTTC.

This chain connects TRBV9 to TRBJ2-5; 9 bases are a match to TRBD1. The CDR3 has 13 amino acids. CDR1 and CDR2 from the germline V gene are SGDLS and YYNGEE. The V and J ends lost 3 bases and 5 bases, in that order; junction bases with no gene match: 2. DNA for the CDR3: TGTGCCAGCAGCGCCGGGACAGGGGAGACCCAGTACTTC. Translating gives CASSAGTGETQYF.

The chain carries TRBV2 and TRBJ2-2; D call uncertain. This CDR3 has 15 amino acids. Germline CDR1 SNHLY, CDR2 FYNNEI. V was pared by 2 bases and J by 6 bases, with 13 bases between. The CDR3 DNA sequence: TGTGCCAGCAGTGAACACGCGATTATGTCCGGGGAGCTGTTTTTT. Translated, it gives CASSEHAIMSGELFF.

V is TRBV9 and J is TRBJ1-2; no firm D call. Looked up from germline, CDR1 is SGDLS and CDR2 is YYNGEE. This CDR3 spans 14 amino acids. Trimming cost V 4 bases and J 5 bases, with 15 bases left between them. CDR3 residues: CASSYDISGYGYTF. In nucleotides, the CDR3 is TGTGCCAGCAGCTACGACATCTCTGGATATGGCTACACCTTC.

The J gene is TRBJ2-1, the V gene TRBV28; maybe TRBD2 (5 bases). The V end was cut by 5 bases, the J end by 7 bases, with 9 bases between. This CDR3 region has 12 residues. Per germline, CDR1 MDHEN and CDR2 SYDVKM. CDR3 region: CASSAGTNEQFF. The CDR3 bases are TGTGCCAGCAGTGCGGGCACGAATGAGCAGTTCTTC. Based on the CDR3 plus reference TRBV28 and TRBJ2-1, the full variable domain is DVKVTQSSRYLVKRTGEKVFLECVQDMDHENMFWYRQDPGLGLRLIYFSYDVKMKEKGDIPEGYSVSREKKERFSLILESASTNQTSMYLCASSAGTNEQFFGPGTRLTVL.

The genes are TRBV7-9 and TRBJ2-7, with TRBD2 matching 8 bases. V dropped 7 bases and J dropped 10; count of bases not matched to a gene: 15. The CDR3 is made up of 14 amino acids. The germline V gene has CDR1 SEHNR and CDR2 FQNEAQ (reference sequence). This CDR3 is CASTQVTGGGPQYF. As DNA, the CDR3 is TGTGCCAGCACCCAAGTCACGGGCGGGGGGCCCCAGTACTTC. Using reference TRBV7-9 and TRBJ2-7 for the parts outside the CDR3, the full variable domain is DTGVSQNPRHKITKRGQNVTFRCDPISEHNRLYWYRQTLGQGPEFLTYFQNEAQLEKSRLLSDRFSAERPKGSFSTLEIQRTEQGDSAMYLCASTQVTGGGPQYFGPGTRLTVT.

This chain links TRBV30 with TRBJ1-1, with TRBD1 as a possible D gene (6 bases). The CDR3 is made up of 14 amino acids. Between the trimmed V and J ends, which lost 8 bases and 0 bases, there was a span of 16 bases. Germline CDR1 GTSNPN, CDR2 SVGIG (reference sequence). DNA of the CDR3: TGTGCCAGAAAAAACACAGGGATGAACACTGAAGCTTTCTTT. Translating gives CARKNTGMNTEAFF.